This T cell receptor (beta chain) came from a study of T cells in tumors after PD-1 blockade. Looking at the study overall: Mean per tumor sample: roughly 24,000 templates (about 550-100,000), some 6,000 unique clonotypes. Regarding the study as a whole: About 41% of tumor TCR clonotypes were also found in blood. After therapy, most expanded exhausted CD8+ clones were absent pre-treatment, suggesting clonal replacement.

Clones were sequenced by immunoSEQ multiplex PCR, and TCRdb holds only the in-frame ones, with some missing. The profile shows around 12,000 clones, approximately 63% of them singletons. V was pared by 5 bases and J by 9 bases, with 7 bases of the junction left unmatched. The length of the CDR3 is 13 residues. This clone was observed a handful of times. Its specificity is unknown. This specimen was tumor tissue, taken before anti-PD-1 treatment. This receptor was taken from a human donor with basal cell carcinoma. The chain couples TRBV12-3 or TRBV12-4 to TRBJ2-1, with 7 bases identical to TRBD2. The DNA of the CDR3 is TGTGCCAGCAGTGCAACTAGCGTGGGTGAGCAGTTCTTC. This translates into CASSATSVGEQFF.